The text below deals with one T cell receptor (beta chain). CDR3 length equals 16 residues. Trimming stripped 0 bases from V and 0 bases from J, with 9 bases between. CDR1 is LGHNA, CDR2 YSLEER, per germline. This specimen comes from a study of control samples from healthy donors and cancer patients. Produced via immunoSEQ multiplex PCR; TCRdb's table is partial and in-frame only. The sample comprises some 150,000 clones, 91% of which are singletons, and around 1.5% rests with the top ten. This clonotype originated in a woman between 25 and 40 years old in good health. The chain recombines TRBV4-3 with TRBJ1-3; D not certain. The sequenced material came from blood. CDR3 residues: CASSQDRGSSGNTIYF. The CDR3 DNA is TGCGCCAGCAGCCAAGATCGAGGCAGCTCTGGAAACACCATATATTTT.